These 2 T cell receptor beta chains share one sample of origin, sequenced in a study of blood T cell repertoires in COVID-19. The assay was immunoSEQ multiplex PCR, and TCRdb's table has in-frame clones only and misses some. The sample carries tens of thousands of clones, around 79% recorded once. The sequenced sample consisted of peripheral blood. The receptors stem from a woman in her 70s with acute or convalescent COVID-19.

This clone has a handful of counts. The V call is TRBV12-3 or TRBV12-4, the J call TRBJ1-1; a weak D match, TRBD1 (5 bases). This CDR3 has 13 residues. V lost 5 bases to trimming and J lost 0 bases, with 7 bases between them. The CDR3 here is CASSRQLNTEAFF. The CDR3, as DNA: TGTGCCAGCAGTCGACAGCTGAACACTGAAGCTTTCTTT.

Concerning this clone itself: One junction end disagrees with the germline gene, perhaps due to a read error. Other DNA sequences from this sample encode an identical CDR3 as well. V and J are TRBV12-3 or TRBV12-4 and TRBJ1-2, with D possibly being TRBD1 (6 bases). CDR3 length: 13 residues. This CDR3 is CASSLDRNYGYTF. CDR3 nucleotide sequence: TGTGCCAGCAGCTTAGACAGGAACTATGGCTACACCTTC.